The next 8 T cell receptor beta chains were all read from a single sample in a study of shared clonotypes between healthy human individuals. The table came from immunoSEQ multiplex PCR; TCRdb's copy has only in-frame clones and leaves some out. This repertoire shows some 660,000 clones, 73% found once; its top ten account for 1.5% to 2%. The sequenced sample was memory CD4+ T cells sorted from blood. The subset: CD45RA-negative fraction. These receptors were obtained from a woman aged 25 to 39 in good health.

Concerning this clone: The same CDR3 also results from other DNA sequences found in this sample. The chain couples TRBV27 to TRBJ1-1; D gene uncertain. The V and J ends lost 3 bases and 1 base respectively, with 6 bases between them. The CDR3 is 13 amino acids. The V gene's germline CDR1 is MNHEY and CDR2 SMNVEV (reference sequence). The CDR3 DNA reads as TGTGCCAGCAGTTTCTCTACGAACACTGAAGCTTTCTTT. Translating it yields CASSFSTNTEAFF.

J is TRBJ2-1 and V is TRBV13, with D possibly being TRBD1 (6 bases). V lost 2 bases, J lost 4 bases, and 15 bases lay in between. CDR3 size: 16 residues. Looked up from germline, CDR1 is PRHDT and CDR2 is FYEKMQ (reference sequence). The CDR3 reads CASSLQGPAGYNEQFF. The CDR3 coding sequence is TGTGCCAGCAGCTTACAGGGGCCCGCCGGTTACAATGAGCAGTTCTTC.

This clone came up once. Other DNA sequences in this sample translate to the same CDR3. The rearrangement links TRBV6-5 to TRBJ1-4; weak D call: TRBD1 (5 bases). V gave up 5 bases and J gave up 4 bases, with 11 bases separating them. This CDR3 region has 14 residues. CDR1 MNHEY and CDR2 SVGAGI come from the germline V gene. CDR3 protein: CASSRRQGNEKLFF. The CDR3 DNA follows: TGTGCCAGCAGTCGGAGGCAGGGTAATGAAAAACTGTTTTTT.

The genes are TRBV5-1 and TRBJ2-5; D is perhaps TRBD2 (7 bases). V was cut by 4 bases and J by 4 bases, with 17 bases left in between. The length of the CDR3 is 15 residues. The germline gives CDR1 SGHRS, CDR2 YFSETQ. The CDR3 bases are TGCGCCAGCAGCACTAACAGGGAGGGCGGAGAGACCCAGTACTTC. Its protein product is CASSTNREGGETQYF.

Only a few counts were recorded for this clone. CDR3 DNA: TGCGCCAGCAGCCAAGAGTTGAACACTGAAGCTTTCTTT. Protein: CASSQELNTEAFF. The genes are TRBV4-1 and TRBJ1-1, with D unresolved. V was pared by 0 bases and J by 0 bases, with 2 bases between. CDR3 size: 13 residues. CDR1 is MGHRA, CDR2 YSYEKL, per germline.

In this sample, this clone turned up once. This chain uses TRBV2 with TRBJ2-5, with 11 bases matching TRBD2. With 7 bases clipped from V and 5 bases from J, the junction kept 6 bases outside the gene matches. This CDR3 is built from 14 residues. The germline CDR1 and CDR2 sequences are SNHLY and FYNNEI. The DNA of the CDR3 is TGTGCCAGCATTCCGCCTAGCGGGAGGGAGACCCAGTACTTC. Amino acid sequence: CASIPPSGRETQYF.

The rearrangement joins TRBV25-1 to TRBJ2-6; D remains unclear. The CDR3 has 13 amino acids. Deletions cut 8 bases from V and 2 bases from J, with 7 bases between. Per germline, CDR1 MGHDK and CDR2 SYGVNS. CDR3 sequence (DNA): TGTGCCAGCGCCACAACTGGGGCCAACGTCCTGACTTTC. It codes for CASATTGANVLTF.

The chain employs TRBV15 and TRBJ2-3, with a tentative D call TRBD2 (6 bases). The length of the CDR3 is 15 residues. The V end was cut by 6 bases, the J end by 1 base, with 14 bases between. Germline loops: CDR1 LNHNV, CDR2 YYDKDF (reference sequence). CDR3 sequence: CATRHTGTGTDTQYF. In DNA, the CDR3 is TGTGCCACCAGACACACCGGGACTGGCACAGATACGCAGTATTTT.